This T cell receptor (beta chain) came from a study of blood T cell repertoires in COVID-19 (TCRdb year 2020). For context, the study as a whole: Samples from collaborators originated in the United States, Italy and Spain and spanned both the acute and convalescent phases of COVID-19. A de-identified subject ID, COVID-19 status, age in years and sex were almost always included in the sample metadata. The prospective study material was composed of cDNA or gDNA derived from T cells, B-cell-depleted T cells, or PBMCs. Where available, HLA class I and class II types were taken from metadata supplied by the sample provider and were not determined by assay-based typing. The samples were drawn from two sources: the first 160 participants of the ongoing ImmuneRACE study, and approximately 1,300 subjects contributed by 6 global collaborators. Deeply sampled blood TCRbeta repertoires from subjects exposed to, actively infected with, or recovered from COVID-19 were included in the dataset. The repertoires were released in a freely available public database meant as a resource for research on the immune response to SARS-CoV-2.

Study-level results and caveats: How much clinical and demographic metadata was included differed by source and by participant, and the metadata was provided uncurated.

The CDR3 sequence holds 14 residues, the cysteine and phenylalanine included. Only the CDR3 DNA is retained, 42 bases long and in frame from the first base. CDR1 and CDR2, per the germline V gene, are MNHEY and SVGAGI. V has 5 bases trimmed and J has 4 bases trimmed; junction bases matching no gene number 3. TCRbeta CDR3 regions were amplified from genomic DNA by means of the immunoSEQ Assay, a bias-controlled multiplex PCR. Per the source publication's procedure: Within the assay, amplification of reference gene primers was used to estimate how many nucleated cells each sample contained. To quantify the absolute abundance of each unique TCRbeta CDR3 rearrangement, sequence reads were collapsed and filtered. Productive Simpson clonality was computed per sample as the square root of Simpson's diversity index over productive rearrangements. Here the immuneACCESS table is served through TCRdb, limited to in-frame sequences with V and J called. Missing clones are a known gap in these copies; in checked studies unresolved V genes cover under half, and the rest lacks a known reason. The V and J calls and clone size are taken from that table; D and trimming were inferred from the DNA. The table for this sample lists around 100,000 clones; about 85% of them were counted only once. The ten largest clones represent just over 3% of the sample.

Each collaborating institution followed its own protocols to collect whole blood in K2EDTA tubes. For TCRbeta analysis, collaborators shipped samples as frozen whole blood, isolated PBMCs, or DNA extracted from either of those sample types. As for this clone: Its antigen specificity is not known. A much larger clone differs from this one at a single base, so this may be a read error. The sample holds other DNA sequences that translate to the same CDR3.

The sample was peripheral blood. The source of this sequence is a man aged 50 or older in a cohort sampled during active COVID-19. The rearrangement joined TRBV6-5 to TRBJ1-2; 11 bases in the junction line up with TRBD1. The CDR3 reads CASSRTGGGYGYTF. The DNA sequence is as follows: TGTGCCAGCAGTCGGACAGGGGGCGGCTATGGCTACACCTTC.